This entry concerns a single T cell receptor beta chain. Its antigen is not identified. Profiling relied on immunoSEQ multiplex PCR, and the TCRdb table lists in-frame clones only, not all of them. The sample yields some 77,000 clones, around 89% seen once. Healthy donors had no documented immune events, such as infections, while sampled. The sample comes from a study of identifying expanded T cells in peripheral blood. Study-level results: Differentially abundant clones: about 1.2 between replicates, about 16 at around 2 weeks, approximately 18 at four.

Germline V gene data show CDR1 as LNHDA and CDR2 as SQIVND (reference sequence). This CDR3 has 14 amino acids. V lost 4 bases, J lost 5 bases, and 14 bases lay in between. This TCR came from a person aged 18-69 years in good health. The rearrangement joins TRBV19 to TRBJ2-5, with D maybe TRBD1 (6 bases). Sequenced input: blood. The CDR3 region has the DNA TGTGCCAGTAGTACCCAGGGGTCGAGGGAGACCCAGTACTTC. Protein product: CASSTQGSRETQYF.